The source of this TCR beta chain is a study of identical twins. It was template switching that added a universal primer site, and there were unique molecular identifiers on the cDNA. TCRdb reprocessed the 5' RACE reads via MiXCR and lists one record per CDR3 protein. The sample includes about 480,000 distinct CDR3 sequences, approximately 15% of them seen just once. The CDR3 runs to 16 residues. Germline CDR1 reads MNHEY; CDR2 reads SMNVEV (reference sequence). J was trimmed by 4 bases and V by 1 base; bases with no gene match: 7. This clonotype came up many times. Separately, the same data were catalogued under a study of yellow fever vaccine responses in identical twins.

V and J are TRBV27 and TRBJ2-1; 7 bases match TRBD2. The sequence came from a woman aged 18-30 years in good health. The sequencing sample was made of CD4+ T cells sorted from blood. CDR3 loop: CASSLLYAGVYNEQFF. As DNA, the CDR3 is TGTGCCAGCAGTTTATTGTATGCGGGGGTTTACAATGAGCAGTTCTTC.